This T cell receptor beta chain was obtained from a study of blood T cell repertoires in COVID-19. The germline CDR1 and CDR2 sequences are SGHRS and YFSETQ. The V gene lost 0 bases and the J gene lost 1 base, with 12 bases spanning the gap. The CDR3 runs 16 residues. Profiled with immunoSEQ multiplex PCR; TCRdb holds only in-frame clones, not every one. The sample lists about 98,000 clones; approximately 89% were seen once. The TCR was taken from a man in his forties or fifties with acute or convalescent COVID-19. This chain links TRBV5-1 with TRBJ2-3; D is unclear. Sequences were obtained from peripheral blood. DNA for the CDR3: TGCGCCAGCAGCTTGGCACCAACTGTCGGCACAGATACGCAGTATTTT. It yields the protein CASSLAPTVGTDTQYF.